The 25 T cell receptor beta chains given below trace back to one sample, sequenced in a study of cytomegalovirus exposure and HLA in healthy donors. In the PCR, 60 Vbeta and 13 Jbeta primers were used. This table comes from immunoSEQ multiplex PCR, and its TCRdb copy is limited to in-frame clones, with some not included. The table lists under 150,000 clones, roughly 86% of them singletons, with under 2% in the top ten. The specimen sequenced was PBMCs. The receptors originated from a young man in good health and CMV-seronegative.

The V call is TRBV11-2, the J call TRBJ1-2, with D perhaps TRBD1 (6 bases). Germline V gives CDR1 SGHAT, CDR2 FQNNGV. This CDR3 has 13 residues. The V end was cut by 4 bases, the J end by 7 bases, with 13 bases between. CDR3 sequence reads: CASSSTNRAGYTF. The CDR3 coding sequence is TGTGCCAGCAGCTCGACTAACAGGGCTGGCTACACCTTC.

The rearrangement joins TRBV6-5 to TRBJ1-1; 8 bases agree with TRBD1. The CDR3 is 14 amino acids. J gave up 4 bases and V 6 bases, and 7 bases lay outside the gene matches. Germline V gene lookup returns CDR1 MNHEY and CDR2 SVGAGI. CDR3 residues: CASRKTGVLTEAFF. For the CDR3, the DNA is TGTGCCAGCAGAAAGACAGGGGTTCTCACTGAAGCTTTCTTT.

The chain couples TRBV5-1 to TRBJ2-2, with 7 bases that match TRBD1. Germline assignment: CDR1 SGHRS and CDR2 YFSETQ. The ends lost 7 bases at V and 7 bases at J; junction bases unmatched: 16. The CDR3 covers 16 residues. CDR3 sequence: CASFKTGARGGGELFF. In nucleotides, the CDR3 is TGCGCCAGCTTCAAAACAGGGGCGCGTGGGGGCGGGGAGCTGTTTTTT.

J is TRBJ1-1 and V is TRBV18; tentative D call: TRBD1 (6 bases). CDR3 size: 17 residues. The germline CDR1 and CDR2 sequences are KGHSH and LQKENI. The V gene lost 3 bases and the J gene lost 0 bases, with 17 bases spanning the gap. CDR3 sequence reads: CASSPQGQINLNTEAFF. Written as DNA, the CDR3 is TGTGCCAGCTCACCCCAGGGGCAGATAAACTTGAACACTGAAGCTTTCTTT.

This chain links TRBV19 with TRBJ1-6; 9 bases map to TRBD1. The CDR3 covers 14 residues. V dropped 7 bases and J dropped 6; count of bases not matched to a gene: 4. Germline loops: CDR1 LNHDA, CDR2 SQIVND (reference sequence). The CDR3 loop is CASTPGQGNSPLHF. CDR3 nucleotide sequence: TGTGCCAGTACACCGGGACAGGGTAATTCACCCCTCCACTTT.

V gene TRBV7-8 combines with J gene TRBJ2-5; tentative D call: TRBD2 (5 bases). Per germline, CDR1 SGHVS and CDR2 FQNEAQ. V was trimmed by 2 bases and J by 1 base, leaving 8 bases between them. The CDR3 is 14 residues long. CDR3 in amino acids: CASSLSGSQETQYF. CDR3 nucleotides: TGTGCCAGCAGCTTAAGCGGCTCCCAAGAGACCCAGTACTTC.

V and J are TRBV5-6 and TRBJ1-2, with D uncertain. The V and J ends lost 0 bases and 8 bases respectively, with 17 bases between them. This CDR3 has 15 residues. Germline loops: CDR1 SGHDT, CDR2 YYEEEE. In DNA, the CDR3 is TGTGCCAGCAGCTTGGGAAGAGGGATTCGATACGGCTACACCTTC. It encodes CASSLGRGIRYGYTF.

The chain employs TRBV19 and TRBJ2-2; unclear D gene. This CDR3 has 16 residues. With 0 bases removed from V and 3 bases from J, the gap between germline ends came to 11 bases. From germline, CDR1 is LNHDA and CDR2 SQIVND (reference sequence). As DNA, the CDR3 is TGTGCCAGTAGTATAGATCTTAACAGTTACACCGGGGAGCTGTTTTTT. This translates into CASSIDLNSYTGELFF.

The V and J genes are TRBV9 and TRBJ1-6, with D perhaps TRBD1 (5 bases). The germline gives CDR1 SGDLS, CDR2 YYNGEE. V shed 3 bases and J shed 8 bases, with 15 bases lying between them. The CDR3 loop spans 15 amino acids. The CDR3 nucleotides are TGTGCCAGCAGCGGAGACCCAGGGTACTATTCACCCCTCCACTTT. This sequence encodes CASSGDPGYYSPLHF. Filled out from reference TRBV9 and TRBJ1-6, the complete variable domain reads DSGVTQTPKHLITATGQRVTLRCSPRSGDLSVYWYQQSLDQGLQFLIQYYNGEERAKGNILERFSAQQFPDLHSELNLSSLELGDSALYFCASSGDPGYYSPLHFGNGTRLTVT.

The chain has TRBV5-1 and TRBJ2-5; weak D call: TRBD1 (5 bases). Per germline, CDR1 SGHRS and CDR2 YFSETQ. V was cut by 4 bases and J by 2 bases, with 15 bases left in between. This CDR3 contains 15 residues. CDR3 sequence (DNA): TGCGCCAGCAGCCGGGCACTGGCAGGGCAAGAGACCCAGTACTTC. It translates to CASSRALAGQETQYF.

The V gene is TRBV9, the J gene TRBJ1-2, with a weak D call TRBD1 (5 bases). V lost 0 bases, J lost 5 bases, and 14 bases lay in between. From germline, CDR1 is SGDLS and CDR2 YYNGEE. This CDR3 is 15 amino acids long. The CDR3 DNA is TGTGCCAGCAGCGTAGCTAAAGGTGGACATTATGGCTACACCTTC. Residues: CASSVAKGGHYGYTF.

V and J are TRBV7-9 and TRBJ1-1; D might be TRBD1 (6 bases). Trimming cost V 4 bases and J 2 bases, with 14 bases left between them. Per the germline V gene, CDR1 is SEHNR and CDR2 is FQNEAQ (reference sequence). The CDR3 consists of 15 residues. CDR3 DNA: TGTGCCAGCAGCTCCGTAGGGGGATTCAACACTGAAGCTTTCTTT. Amino acids: CASSSVGGFNTEAFF.

Here the CDR3 DNA reads TGTGCCAGCAGCGTAGGGTTCAAGGGGGAGACCCAGTACTTC. Its translation is CASSVGFKGETQYF. V usage is TRBV9 and J usage is TRBJ2-5; possible D gene TRBD1, 5 bases. The germline CDR1 and CDR2 sequences are SGDLS and YYNGEE. Trimming removed 0 bases from V and 5 bases from J, with 11 bases in between. This CDR3 has 14 residues.

This rearrangement joins TRBV10-2 to TRBJ1-5; D call uncertain. The germline V gene has CDR1 WSHSY and CDR2 SAAADI. This CDR3 is 15 amino acids long. The V end was cut by 0 bases, the J end by 3 bases, with 9 bases between. CDR3 in amino acids: CASSESEAINQPQHF. Here the CDR3 DNA reads TGCGCCAGCAGTGAGTCTGAAGCGATCAATCAGCCCCAGCATTTT.

The CDR3 region has the DNA TGTGCCAGCAGCTCCGGACTAGCGGGGGTGGGAGAGACCCAGTACTTC. Residues: CASSSGLAGVGETQYF. The rearrangement joins TRBV5-4 to TRBJ2-5; TRBD2 agrees at 13 bases. The CDR3 totals 16 residues. Germline V gives CDR1 SGHNT, CDR2 YYREEE (reference sequence). V was pared by 3 bases and J by 4 bases, with 6 bases of the junction left unmatched.

This clone has only a few counts. The rearrangement uses TRBV7-3 and TRBJ2-2; 8 bases line up with TRBD1. The CDR3 runs to 18 residues. V shed 1 base and J 4 bases; nucleotides not matched to a gene: 11. Germline assignment: CDR1 SGHTA and CDR2 FQGTGA. This CDR3 reads CASSLNVWDRSGTGELFF. The CDR3, as DNA: TGTGCCAGCAGCTTAAATGTTTGGGACAGGAGCGGCACCGGGGAGCTGTTTTTT.

The chain carries TRBV19 and TRBJ2-7; possibly TRBD2 for D (7 bases). V lost 5 bases and J lost 5, with 13 bases in between. Germline V CDR1 and CDR2: LNHDA, SQIVND (reference sequence). This CDR3 spans 13 amino acids. CDR3 DNA: TGTGCCAGTAGTCTTGCGGGGGCCAACGAGCAGTACTTC. This gives the protein CASSLAGANEQYF.

This rearrangement joins TRBV7-8 to TRBJ1-1; 7 bases match TRBD1. Germline CDR1 SGHVS, CDR2 FQNEAQ. The trim removed 5 bases at V and 4 bases at J, leaving 10 bases unmatched. The CDR3 consists of 15 residues. CDR3 amino acids: CASSPRQGWGTEAFF. DNA of the CDR3: TGTGCCAGCAGCCCACGACAGGGTTGGGGCACTGAAGCTTTCTTT.

This sequence joins TRBV6-6 and TRBJ1-1; 9 bases are a match to TRBD1. J was trimmed by 12 bases and V by 0 bases; bases with no gene match: 8. Germline assignment: CDR1 MNHNY and CDR2 SVGAGI (reference sequence). The CDR3 runs 14 residues. CDR3 loop: CASSYSVTGGKTFF. The CDR3 DNA follows: TGTGCCAGCAGTTACTCGGTAACAGGGGGCAAAACTTTCTTT.

The CDR3 DNA follows: TGCGCCAGCAGCTTGGACGGGTCGAGAGGCACTGAAGCTTTCTTT. Amino acid sequence: CASSLDGSRGTEAFF. The chain carries TRBV5-1 and TRBJ1-1; no clear D gene. The CDR3 has 15 residues. CDR1 SGHRS and CDR2 YFSETQ come from the germline V gene. The V end lost 0 bases, the J end lost 4 bases, and 13 bases lay between the germline ends.

V usage is TRBV10-2 and J usage is TRBJ2-3; tentative D call: TRBD2 (6 bases). V lost 9 bases, J lost 3 bases, and 13 bases lay in between. The CDR3 length is 13 residues. CDR1 and CDR2 (germline): WSHSY, SAAADI. For the CDR3, the DNA is TGCGCCAGTACTGGTCGGGGGACAGATACGCAGTATTTT. Translating it yields CASTGRGTDTQYF.

This sequence joins TRBV5-5 and TRBJ1-5, with 8 bases fitting TRBD1. This CDR3 comprises 17 residues. Trimming cost V 6 bases and J 3 bases; bases outside gene matches: 14. Germline V lookup: CDR1 SGHKS, CDR2 YYEKEE (reference sequence). CDR3 loop: CASTLQGESTDNQPQHF. The DNA of the CDR3 is TGTGCCAGCACCCTACAGGGGGAGTCGACGGACAATCAGCCCCAGCATTTT.

This chain links TRBV6-1 with TRBJ2-2, with unresolved D. The CDR3 covers 13 residues. Germline lookup yields CDR1 MNHNS and CDR2 SASEGT. Trimming stripped 0 bases from V and 4 bases from J, with 3 bases between. CDR3 DNA sequence: TGTGCCAGCAGTGAAGCGCGCACCGGGGAGCTGTTTTTT. This codes for CASSEARTGELFF.

This sequence joins TRBV27 and TRBJ1-3; 9 bases are shared with TRBD1. The CDR3 spans 13 residues. Germline V gene data show CDR1 as MNHEY and CDR2 as SMNVEV (reference sequence). The V gene end was trimmed by 6 bases and the J gene end by 4 bases; junction bases not matched to a gene: 1. In DNA, the CDR3 is TGTGCCAGCAGACAGGGGGCGGGAAACACCATATATTTT. It encodes CASRQGAGNTIYF.

The rearrangement links TRBV11-2 to TRBJ1-1; D ambiguous. The CDR3 is 14 residues long. Germline CDR1 is SGHAT and CDR2 is FQNNGV. Trimming removed 5 bases from V and 0 bases from J, with 10 bases in between. The CDR3 sequence: CASSPNSMNTEAFF. CDR3 in DNA: TGTGCCAGCAGCCCCAATTCAATGAACACTGAAGCTTTCTTT.